These 2 T cell receptor beta chains were sequenced from one sample in a study of blood T cell repertoires in COVID-19. TCRdb keeps only in-frame clones here, not all; method: immunoSEQ multiplex PCR. The repertoire holds more than 250,000 clones, with approximately 85% as singletons. Sequencing used PBMCs or T cells enriched from blood (not recorded which). Receptor source: a man aged 30 to 39 who had recovered from COVID-19.

This chain connects TRBV9 to TRBJ2-7; 8 bases are a match to TRBD1. Germline V gene sequence: CDR1 SGDLS, CDR2 YYNGEE. J was trimmed by 6 bases and V by 0 bases; bases with no gene match: 8. The CDR3 spans 15 residues. CDR3 DNA: TGTGCCAGCAGCGTAGCTGTCGGACAGGGAGCCGAGCAGTACTTC. Amino acid sequence: CASSVAVGQGAEQYF.

J is TRBJ1-2 and V is TRBV6-5; 7 nucleotides agree with TRBD1. The CDR3 consists of 16 residues. Germline V CDR1 and CDR2: MNHEY, SVGAGI. Losses at the gene ends were 0 bases for V and 2 bases for J; bases not matched to a gene: 6. The DNA for the CDR3 is TGTGCCAGCAGTTACTCAGAGGGGGCGGTCAACTATGGCTACACCTTC. Its protein is CASSYSEGAVNYGYTF.